This T cell receptor beta chain appears in the sequencing data of a study of T cell responses to AZD1222 COVID-19 vaccine. This clone has just one count. Per the germline V gene, CDR1 is MDHEN and CDR2 is SYDVKM. With 5 bases clipped from V and 7 bases from J, the junction kept 9 bases outside the gene matches. The CDR3 totals 15 residues. Only in-frame clones appear in the TCRdb table, and some are missing; sequencing was by immunoSEQ multiplex PCR. The data show about 210,000 clones, approximately 94% seen once. V and J are TRBV28 and TRBJ2-3; 10 nucleotides match TRBD1. This TCR was sampled from an adult who received the MenACWY meningococcal vaccine as a control. The starting material was peripheral blood, obtained 28 days after the second dose of the MenACWY control vaccine. The CDR3 coding sequence is TGTGCCAGCAGTCCAGACAGGGGGCCCGCCTATACGCAGTATTTT. Translated: CASSPDRGPAYTQYF.